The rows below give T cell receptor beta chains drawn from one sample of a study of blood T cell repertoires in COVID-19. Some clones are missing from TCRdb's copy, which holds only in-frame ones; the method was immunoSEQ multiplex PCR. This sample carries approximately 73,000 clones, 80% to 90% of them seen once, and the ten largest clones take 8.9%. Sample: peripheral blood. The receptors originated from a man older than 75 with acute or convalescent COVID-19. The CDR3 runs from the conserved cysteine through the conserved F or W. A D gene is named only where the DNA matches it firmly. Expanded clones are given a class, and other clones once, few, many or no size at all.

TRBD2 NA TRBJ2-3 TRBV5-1 TGCGCCAGCAGCGTTGGGGGACTAGCGGGGGGCCAGCATACGCAGTATTTT CASSVGGLAGGQHTQYF
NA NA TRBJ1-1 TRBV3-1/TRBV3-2 TGTGCCAGCAGCCAAGCCGGGACTCTAACAGCTTTCTTT CASSQAGTLTAFF
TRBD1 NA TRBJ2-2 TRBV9 TGTGCCAGCAGCCCTCGGACAGGGCCAAACGGGGAGCTGTTTTTT CASSPRTGPNGELFF
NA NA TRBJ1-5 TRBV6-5 TGTGCCAGCAGGTATGAACAGGGCTTCAATCAGCCCCAGCATTTT CASRYEQGFNQPQHF
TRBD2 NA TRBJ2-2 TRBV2 TGTGCCAGCAGGCCTCTGACTAGCCGTCCCGGGGAGCTGTTTTTT CASRPLTSRPGELFF
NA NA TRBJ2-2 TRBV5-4 TGTGCCAGCAGCTTCCGGTCCGGGGACACCGGGGAGCTGTTTTTT CASSFRSGDTGELFF
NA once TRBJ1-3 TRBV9 TGTGCCAGCAGCGGGGGGGGCTTGGCAAACACCATATATTTT CASSGGGLANTIYF
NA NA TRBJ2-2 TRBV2 TGTGCCAGTAAGAGCACCGGGGAGCTGTTTTTT CASKSTGELFF
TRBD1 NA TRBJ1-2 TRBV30 TGTGCCTGGAACAGGGGTATGGACTATGGCTACACCTTC CAWNRGMDYGYTF
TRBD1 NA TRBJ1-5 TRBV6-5 TGTGCCAGCAGTCGAGACAGGGATCAGCCCCAGCATTTT CASSRDRDQPQHF
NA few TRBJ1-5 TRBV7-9 TGTGCCAGCAGCTTAGGCGGCAGTACCAATCAGCCCCAGCATTTT CASSLGGSTNQPQHF
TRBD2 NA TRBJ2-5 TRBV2 TGTGCCAGCCGCCCGCTAGCGGGAGTAGAGACCCAGTACTTC CASRPLAGVETQYF
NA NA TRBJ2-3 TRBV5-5 TGTGCCAGCAGCTTGGGAGCGGGCCTACCAACAGATACGCAGTATTTT CASSLGAGLPTDTQYF
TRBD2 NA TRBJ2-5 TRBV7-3 TGTGCCAGCAGCCGGGGGGGCCAAGAGACCCAGTACTTC CASSRGGQETQYF
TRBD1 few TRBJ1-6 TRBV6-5 TGTGCCAGCGGCTACTTACAGGGGGTCCATAATTCACCCCTCCACTTT CASGYLQGVHNSPLHF
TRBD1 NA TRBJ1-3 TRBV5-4 TGTGCCAGCAGCTTGAATCAGGGGGCTATCTCTGGAAACACCATATATTTT CASSLNQGAISGNTIYF
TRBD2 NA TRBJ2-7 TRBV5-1 TGCGCCAGCAGCCCGGCGAGCGGGGGAATAACCTACGAGCAGTACTTC CASSPASGGITYEQYF
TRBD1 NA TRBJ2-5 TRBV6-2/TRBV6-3 TGTGCCAGCAGTTACGGGACAGGAGAGACCCAGTACTTC CASSYGTGETQYF
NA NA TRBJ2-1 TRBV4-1 TGCGCCAGCAGCCAAGCCTTGGGAAGCGGGTTTTACAATGAGCAGTTCTTC CASSQALGSGFYNEQFF
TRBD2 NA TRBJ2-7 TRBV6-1 TGTGCCAGCAGTGTAATAGCGGGAGAGCCCACCTACGAGCAGTACTTC CASSVIAGEPTYEQYF
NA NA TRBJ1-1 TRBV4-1 TGCGCCAGCACCACGGGGTTCGGGGTGGCTTTCTTT CASTTGFGVAFF
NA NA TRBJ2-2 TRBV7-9 TGTGCCAGCAGCTACTCCTCTGGCCAGGGAAACACCGGGGAGCTGTTTTTT CASSYSSGQGNTGELFF
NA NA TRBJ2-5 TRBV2 TGTGCCAGCAAAGGGGGAGGGCCGGGAGAGACCCAGTACTTC CASKGGGPGETQYF